One sample yielded the 29 T cell receptor beta chains listed below, sequenced in a study of blood T cell repertoires in COVID-19 (dated by TCRdb to 2018 to 2021). Libraries were constructed by the immunoSEQ multiplex PCR assay. TCRdb holds this immuneACCESS table with in-frame rearrangements only. Some clones are missing; in checked studies, unresolved V genes explain under half, and the rest has no known cause. The sample yields about 300,000 clones; approximately 91% were counted once. The ten biggest clones cover less than 10% of the sample. The material sequenced was peripheral blood. These receptors came from a man between 18 and 35 years old with active or convalescent COVID-19.

The V call is TRBV5-1, the J call TRBJ2-1, with 10 bases fitting TRBD1. Germline CDR1 SGHRS, CDR2 YFSETQ. The CDR3 extends over 15 amino acids. V was clipped by 6 bases and J by 4 bases; unmatched bases: 7. The CDR3 region has the DNA TGCGCCAGCAATAATGGACAGGGGGGGTACAATGAGCAGTTCTTC. Translation gives CASNNGQGGYNEQFF.

The chain combines TRBV9 with TRBJ2-7; 7 nucleotides agree with TRBD1. From germline, CDR1 is SGDLS and CDR2 YYNGEE. V lost 3 bases, J lost 2 bases, and 8 bases stayed unmatched. The CDR3 runs 15 residues. CDR3 sequence reads: CASSGGNRGTYEQYF. DNA of the CDR3: TGTGCCAGCAGCGGGGGAAACAGGGGTACCTACGAGCAGTACTTC.

The chain couples TRBV19 to TRBJ1-1, with 8 bases lining up with TRBD1. The germline gives CDR1 LNHDA, CDR2 SQIVND (reference sequence). There are 12 residues in the CDR3. V trimming: 11 bases; J trimming: 7 bases; junction bases outside the gene matches: 9. CDR3: CAGRTGRGEAFF. CDR3 nucleotides: TGTGCCGGCCGGACAGGGAGGGGTGAAGCTTTCTTT.

The rearrangement joins TRBV9 to TRBJ1-2, with a possible D match to TRBD1 (6 bases). This CDR3 has 17 amino acids. In germline, CDR1 is SGDLS, CDR2 YYNGEE. The V end lost 4 bases, the J end lost 0 bases, and 19 bases lay between the germline ends. This CDR3 reads CASSIPRSGQTNYGYTF. CDR3 coding DNA: TGTGCCAGCAGCATACCGCGCTCGGGACAAACTAACTATGGCTACACCTTC.

This rearrangement joins TRBV5-6 to TRBJ1-2; maybe TRBD1 (5 bases). The CDR3 runs 14 residues. With 0 bases removed from V and 7 bases from J, the gap between germline ends came to 13 bases. Germline-derived CDR1 and CDR2 are SGHDT and YYEEEE. The CDR3 loop reads CASSLGDRRGGYTF. The CDR3 region has the DNA TGTGCCAGCAGCTTGGGAGACAGAAGGGGTGGCTACACCTTC.

This clone has only a few counts. This specimen includes other DNA sequences encoding the same CDR3. This rearrangement joins TRBV19 to TRBJ1-1; unclear D gene. This CDR3 is built from 13 residues. V gave up 5 bases and J gave up 0 bases, with 7 bases separating them. CDR1 is LNHDA, CDR2 SQIVND, per germline (reference sequence). The chain's CDR3 is CASSPGMNTEAFF. Here the CDR3 DNA reads TGTGCCAGTAGTCCAGGAATGAACACTGAAGCTTTCTTT. The full variable domain, rest sourced from reference TRBV19 and TRBJ1-1, is DGGITQSPKYLFRKEGQNVTLSCEQNLNHDAMYWYRQDPGQGLRLIYYSQIVNDFQKGDIAEGYSVSREKKESFPLTVTSAQKNPTAFYLCASSPGMNTEAFFGQGTRLTVV.

CDR3: CASSAIRGFYGYTF. CDR3 nucleotide sequence: TGTGCCAGCAGTGCAATCAGGGGGTTCTATGGCTACACCTTC. This chain connects TRBV25-1 to TRBJ1-2, with TRBD1 matching over 7 bases. The CDR3 totals 14 residues. Germline V lookup: CDR1 MGHDK, CDR2 SYGVNS. V gave up 4 bases and J gave up 4 bases; unmatched junction bases: 6.

As concerns this clone: One junction end does not reproduce the germline sequence, and a read error may be involved. The chain carries TRBV6-1 and TRBJ2-1, with 9 bases fitting TRBD1. The CDR3 loop spans 18 amino acids. Germline V gene sequence: CDR1 MNHNS, CDR2 SASEGT. CDR3 loop: CASNELGPGQGPYNEQFF. DNA for the CDR3: TGTGCCAGCAATGAACTGGGCCCGGGACAGGGACCCTACAATGAGCAGTTCTTC.

The chain links TRBV15 to TRBJ2-3; TRBD2 is a possible D gene (5 bases). Trimming took off 6 bases at V and 3 bases at J, with 13 bases between the two ends. Germline-derived CDR1 and CDR2 are LNHNV and YYDKDF (reference sequence). CDR3 length: 14 residues. CDR3 amino acids: CATSPRAGTDTQYF. DNA for the CDR3: TGTGCCACCAGTCCCCGGGCGGGTACAGATACGCAGTATTTT.

The J gene is TRBJ2-5, the V gene TRBV7-3; 10 bases agree with TRBD2. There are 16 residues in the CDR3. CDR1 SGHTA and CDR2 FQGTGA come from the germline V gene. The V gene end was trimmed by 2 bases and the J gene end by 5 bases; junction bases not matched to a gene: 8. CDR3 sequence reads: CASSLGLAGGRETQYF. In nucleotides, the CDR3 is TGTGCCAGCAGCTTAGGATTAGCGGGGGGAAGGGAGACCCAGTACTTC.

The J gene is TRBJ1-5, the V gene TRBV16; TRBD1 is a possible D gene (5 bases). Germline assignment: CDR1 KGHSY and CDR2 FQNENV. The CDR3 length is 13 residues. V was trimmed by 0 bases and J by 5 bases, leaving 5 bases between them. The chain's CDR3 is CASSQSRDQPQHF. Written as DNA, the CDR3 is TGTGCCAGCAGCCAATCCAGGGATCAGCCCCAGCATTTT.

This clone has only one observation. The chain employs TRBV19 and TRBJ2-7; D perhaps matches TRBD2 (7 bases). The germline CDR1 and CDR2 sequences are LNHDA and SQIVND (reference sequence). This CDR3 region has 15 residues. Trimming stripped 5 bases from V and 4 bases from J, with 18 bases between. CDR3 coding DNA: TGTGCCAGTAGTTTAGGAAGTGGGGGGGCTTACGAGCAGTACTTC. Translating gives CASSLGSGGAYEQYF.

This chain joins TRBV29-1 and TRBJ1-1; possibly TRBD1 for D (5 bases). Germline V gene lookup returns CDR1 SQVTM and CDR2 ANQGSEA. The CDR3 runs 11 residues. The V and J ends lost 4 bases and 4 bases respectively, with 7 bases between them. The CDR3 coding sequence is TGCAGCGTTGGCGGGGCCACTGAAGCTTTCTTT. Translation: CSVGGATEAFF.

The chain recombines TRBV9 with TRBJ2-3, with 13 nucleotides matching TRBD2. Per germline, CDR1 SGDLS and CDR2 YYNGEE. The CDR3 runs 16 residues. J gave up 6 bases and V 0 bases, and 4 bases lay outside the gene matches. The CDR3 nucleotides read TGTGCCAGCAGCGTAGAGGGACTAGCGGGGTACGATACGCAGTATTTT. It is translated as CASSVEGLAGYDTQYF.

CDR3 amino acids: CASSPWTGTWINSPLHF. In DNA, the CDR3 is TGTGCCAGCAGCCCCTGGACAGGGACCTGGATTAATTCACCCCTCCACTTT. This chain uses TRBV5-6 with TRBJ1-6; 8 bases line up with TRBD1. The V gene end was trimmed by 4 bases and the J gene end by 6 bases; junction bases not matched to a gene: 12. This CDR3 has 17 residues. The germline V gene has CDR1 SGHDT and CDR2 YYEEEE.

The chain has TRBV5-1 and TRBJ2-7, with D possibly being TRBD2 (6 bases). Trimming pared 4 bases from V and 2 bases from J, leaving 13 bases between. The CDR3 consists of 14 residues. The germline V gene encodes CDR1 SGHRS and CDR2 YFSETQ. The CDR3 protein is CASSRGGFAYEQYF. CDR3 DNA sequence: TGCGCCAGCAGCCGTGGGGGGTTTGCCTACGAGCAGTACTTC.

The gene calls are TRBV11-3 and TRBJ2-7; 9 nucleotides align to TRBD1. The length of the CDR3 is 15 residues. From germline, CDR1 is SGHNT and CDR2 YENEEA. V shed 3 bases and J 3 bases; nucleotides not matched to a gene: 6. DNA of the CDR3: TGTGCCAGCAGCTTCCCAGGGACAGGGCTCTACGAGCAGTACTTC. It specifies CASSFPGTGLYEQYF.

V and J are TRBV19 and TRBJ2-7, with 9 bases identical to TRBD2. The V gene end was trimmed by 3 bases and the J gene end by 0 bases; junction bases not matched to a gene: 9. The germline V gene has CDR1 LNHDA and CDR2 SQIVND (reference sequence). The CDR3 consists of 17 residues. The CDR3 reads CASSISTSGRTSYEQYF. The CDR3 DNA reads as TGTGCCAGTAGTATTTCCACTAGCGGGCGCACCTCCTACGAGCAGTACTTC.

This clone was seen just once. The J gene is TRBJ2-1, the V gene TRBV2, with D tentatively TRBD2 (6 bases). Germline V gene lookup returns CDR1 SNHLY and CDR2 FYNNEI. This CDR3 contains 16 residues. V lost 2 bases, J lost 0 bases, and 11 bases lay in between. CDR3 DNA sequence: TGTGCCAGCAGTGAATATGGGGGGAACTCCTACAATGAGCAGTTCTTC. The encoded protein is CASSEYGGNSYNEQFF.

The chain's CDR3 is CASSLSGSLAPLHF. CDR3 bases: TGTGCCAGCAGCTTATCCGGGTCATTGGCACCCCTCCACTTT. The chain employs TRBV7-8 and TRBJ1-6; no clear D gene. Per germline, CDR1 SGHVS and CDR2 FQNEAQ. This CDR3 comprises 14 residues. The germline V and J ends were trimmed by 2 bases and 11 bases, with 13 bases remaining between them.

With respect to this clone: Other DNA sequences of this sample code for an identical CDR3. The chain couples TRBV3-1 (or the pseudogene TRBV3-2) to TRBJ1-5, with D hard to call. Germline CDR1 LGHDT, CDR2 YNNKEL (reference sequence). V shed 1 base and J shed 6 bases, with 13 bases lying between them. CDR3 length: 15 residues. The CDR3 sequence is CASSQGRGSGQPQHF. The CDR3 DNA is TGTGCCAGCAGCCAAGGTCGAGGGTCGGGTCAGCCCCAGCATTTT.

The chain combines TRBV4-3 with TRBJ1-1, with D maybe TRBD1 (6 bases). The CDR3 spans 15 residues. The V end was cut by 4 bases, the J end by 4 bases, with 16 bases between. Germline V CDR1 and CDR2: LGHNA, YSLEER. The CDR3 region has the DNA TGCGCCAGCAGCCCACACAGGGAGCTGACCACTGAAGCTTTCTTT. Its translation: CASSPHRELTTEAFF.

The chain recombines TRBV5-4 with TRBJ2-2; 9 nucleotides agree with TRBD2. Germline V gene sequence: CDR1 SGHNT, CDR2 YYREEE (reference sequence). This CDR3 is built from 15 residues. V shed 1 base, J shed 5 bases, and the junction held 3 bases outside the gene matches. CDR3 loop: CASSLIAGATGELFF. The CDR3, as DNA: TGTGCCAGCAGCTTGATAGCGGGGGCTACCGGGGAGCTGTTTTTT.

The chain employs TRBV19 and TRBJ2-7; 7 bases fit TRBD1. With V trimmed by 4 bases and J by 3 bases, 15 bases remained unmatched. The germline CDR1 and CDR2 sequences are LNHDA and SQIVND (reference sequence). CDR3 length: 17 amino acids. For the CDR3, the DNA is TGTGCCAGTAGTACAAGACAGGGAGCCTATGGAGGCTACGAGCAGTACTTC. It is translated as CASSTRQGAYGGYEQYF.

The chain employs TRBV4-3 and TRBJ2-6, with D tentatively TRBD2 (6 bases). V was pared by 0 bases and J by 1 base, with 7 bases between. This CDR3 spans 16 amino acids. The V gene's germline CDR1 is LGHNA and CDR2 YSLEER. As DNA, the CDR3 is TGCGCCAGCAGCCAAGAGGAGGGTTCTGGGGCCAACGTCCTGACTTTC. Translated: CASSQEEGSGANVLTF.

J is TRBJ2-1 and V is TRBV6-5, with 7 bases matching TRBD2. Per the germline V gene, CDR1 is MNHEY and CDR2 is SVGAGI. The CDR3 covers 15 residues. Unmatched junction bases numbered 7, after V lost 4 bases and J lost 4 bases. The CDR3 coding sequence is TGTGCCAGCAGTTCGACCGCGGGAGATTACAATGAGCAGTTCTTC. As protein: CASSSTAGDYNEQFF.

This clone was seen repeatedly, ten times or more. The chain employs TRBV9 and TRBJ2-1; 7 bases agree with TRBD2. V lost 1 base, J lost 5 bases, and 6 bases stayed unmatched. The germline CDR1 and CDR2 sequences are SGDLS and YYNGEE. This CDR3 has 15 residues. In DNA, the CDR3 is TGTGCCAGCAGCGTACTAGCGGAGAACCACAATGAGCAGTTCTTC. Translated, it gives CASSVLAENHNEQFF.

The chain carries TRBV13 and TRBJ2-7; 8 bases agree with TRBD1. CDR3 size: 14 residues. Trimming removed 5 bases from V and 0 bases from J; junction bases left unmatched: 3. Germline CDR1 is PRHDT and CDR2 is FYEKMQ (reference sequence). CDR3 DNA: TGTGCCAGCAGCGCAGGGACAGGCTCCTACGAGCAGTACTTC. Its protein product is CASSAGTGSYEQYF.

The chain combines TRBV6-2 or TRBV6-3 with TRBJ1-4; no clear D. The germline V and J ends were trimmed by 2 bases and 8 bases, with 18 bases remaining between them. The V gene's germline CDR1 is MNHEY and CDR2 SVGEGT. The CDR3 extends over 16 amino acids. The CDR3 loop reads CASSYNRETGREKLFF. The CDR3, as DNA: TGTGCCAGCAGTTACAACCGGGAGACCGGACGCGAAAAACTGTTTTTT.